This TCR beta chain was identified during a study of human T cells and chemical hapten exposure. J gave up 4 bases and V 5 bases, and 12 bases lay outside the gene matches. The CDR3 sequence is 17 residues long. Per germline, CDR1 SGHTA and CDR2 FQGNSA. This clonotype showed up just a few times. Its antigen is currently unknown. In the original processing: From about 20,000 to 690,000 TCRs were found per sample, with a median of approximately 96,000. MiXCR was run by TCRdb on the RACE reads, yielding one entry per CDR3 protein. These V and J calls originate from TCRdb's pipeline instead of the authors' own analysis. The data contain about 290,000 distinct CDR3 sequences, 7.5% to 8% of them singletons. Findings and caveats of the study: Sensitizing with DPC caused no change in TCRs above 1 in 1000 frequency. In comparison with controls, expanded TCRs gave rise to a significantly larger number of large CDR3 similarity clusters.

Time point meaning: pre-sensitization, week 0. Treatment described: therapeutic diphenylcyclopropenone sensitization with weekly scalp DPC. J is TRBJ1-1 and V is TRBV7-2; 11 bases align to TRBD1. Sequenced here: whole blood, sampled in connection with sensitization to the hapten diphenylcyclopropenone (DPC). This sequence was found in a man aged 18-30 years with alopecia areata. Some clones in this sample may be carry-over from other donors' samples. For the CDR3, the DNA is TGTGCCAGCAGCACCCCCGGGACAGGGGGTATCGGCACTGAAGCTTTCTTT. Its translation: CASSTPGTGGIGTEAFF.